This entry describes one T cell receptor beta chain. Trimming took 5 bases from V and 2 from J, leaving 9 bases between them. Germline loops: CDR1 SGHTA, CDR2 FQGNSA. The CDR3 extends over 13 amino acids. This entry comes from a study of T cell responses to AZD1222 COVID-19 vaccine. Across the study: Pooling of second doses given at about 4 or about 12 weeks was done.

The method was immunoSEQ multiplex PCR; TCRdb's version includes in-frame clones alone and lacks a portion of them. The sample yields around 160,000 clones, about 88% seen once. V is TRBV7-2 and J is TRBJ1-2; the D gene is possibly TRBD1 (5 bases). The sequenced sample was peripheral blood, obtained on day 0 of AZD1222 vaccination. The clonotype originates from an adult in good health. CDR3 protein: CASSGGNNYGYTF. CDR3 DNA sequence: TGTGCCAGCAGCGGGGGAAACAACTATGGCTACACCTTC.